These 25 T cell receptor beta chains originate from one sample sequenced in a study of a mutant IDH1 vaccine in newly diagnosed glioma. Specified time point: week 23, last vaccination. What each vaccine dose contained was 300 ug of mutant IDH1 20-mer peptide, accompanied by topical imiquimod. For these TCRs, the target antigens are not known. Repertoires were generated with immunoSEQ multiplex PCR, while TCRdb's copy carries only in-frame clones and drops some. The profile shows 35,000 to 50,000 clones, around 93% of them singletons. The input for sequencing was PBMCs, taken from a glioma patient whose treatment included an IDH1 peptide vaccine. These receptors were taken from a man between 50 and 59 years old with glioma.

The chain has TRBV7-9 and TRBJ1-2; D possibly corresponds to TRBD1 (5 bases). Per germline, CDR1 SEHNR and CDR2 FQNEAQ (reference sequence). V lost 6 bases to trimming and J lost 4 bases, with 21 bases between them. CDR3 length equals 16 residues. The CDR3 DNA sequence: TGTGCCAGCAGACCTCCCGGGGCCCCTAGGGGCTATGGCTACACCTTC. This codes for CASRPPGAPRGYGYTF. Full variable domain (remainder filled in from reference TRBV7-9 and TRBJ1-2): DTGVSQNPRHKITKRGQNVTFRCDPISEHNRLYWYRQTLGQGPEFLTYFQNEAQLEKSRLLSDRFSAERPKGSFSTLEIQRTEQGDSAMYLCASRPPGAPRGYGYTFGSGTRLTVV.

The DNA for the CDR3 is TGTGCCAGCAGCTTCGCGCCAGCCGTTATGAACACTGAAGCTTTCTTT. Amino acid sequence: CASSFAPAVMNTEAFF. The chain joins TRBV5-6 to TRBJ1-1; no clear D. CDR3 size: 16 residues. V dropped 2 bases and J dropped 0 bases, with 14 bases sitting between them. The germline V gene encodes CDR1 SGHDT and CDR2 YYEEEE.

V and J are TRBV4-2 and TRBJ1-6; the D is unclear. The length of the CDR3 is 15 residues. Germline V gives CDR1 LGHNA, CDR2 YNFKEQ. The V gene lost 5 bases and the J gene lost 7 bases, with 15 bases spanning the gap. The CDR3 DNA sequence: TGTGCCAGCAGCTCCCAGGTCCAACAAAATTCACCCCTCCACTTT. Protein: CASSSQVQQNSPLHF.

The chain carries TRBV6-5 and TRBJ2-7, with 9 bases aligning to TRBD1. The V and J ends lost 8 bases and 5 bases, in that order; junction bases with no gene match: 7. CDR3 length: 13 amino acids. Germline V lookup: CDR1 MNHEY, CDR2 SVGAGI. CDR3 bases: TGTGCCAGCTCGGACAGGGGTTACCACGAGCAGTACTTC. This encodes CASSDRGYHEQYF.

V gene TRBV5-1 combines with J gene TRBJ2-5; D assignment may be TRBD1 or TRBD2 (5 bases each). CDR1 is SGHRS, CDR2 YFSETQ, per germline. Deletions cut 5 bases from V and 2 bases from J, with 19 bases between. The CDR3 contains 16 residues. CDR3 protein: CASSPGPSGSQETQYF. The CDR3 bases are TGCGCCAGCAGTCCGGGACCATCGGGGTCTCAAGAGACCCAGTACTTC.

The chain recombines TRBV28 with TRBJ1-1; D unresolved. V lost 3 bases to trimming and J lost 0 bases, with 11 bases between them. CDR1 is MDHEN and CDR2 is SYDVKM in the germline V gene. The CDR3 runs 15 residues. In DNA form, the CDR3 reads TGTGCCAGCAGTTTCGCCTCAGGAATGAACACTGAAGCTTTCTTT. Its protein is CASSFASGMNTEAFF.

The chain employs TRBV11-2 and TRBJ1-2; D is uncertain. V gave up 6 bases and J gave up 8 bases, with 10 bases separating them. This CDR3 has 11 residues. Germline CDR1 reads SGHAT; CDR2 reads FQNNGV. The CDR3 DNA reads as TGTGCCAGCAGTCCAGCTTCCGGCTACACCTTC. This codes for CASSPASGYTF.

J is TRBJ2-7 and V is TRBV28, with D maybe TRBD2 (6 bases). From germline, CDR1 is MDHEN and CDR2 SYDVKM. With 7 bases removed from V and 1 base from J, the gap between germline ends came to 14 bases. There are 14 residues in the CDR3. In DNA, the CDR3 is TGTGCCAGCACGATCGGAGGGAGGTCCTACGAGCAGTACTTC. It encodes CASTIGGRSYEQYF.

The rearrangement joins TRBV19 to TRBJ2-1; maybe TRBD1 (6 bases). This CDR3 is built from 12 residues. Trimming cost V 3 bases and J 6 bases, with 6 bases left between them. CDR1 and CDR2 from the germline V gene are LNHDA and SQIVND (reference sequence). CDR3 DNA: TGTGCCAGTAGTATCAGGGGCAATGAGCAGTTCTTC. Translated, it gives CASSIRGNEQFF.

The chain carries TRBV7-9 and TRBJ2-7; D not resolved. This CDR3 has 14 residues. The germline V gene has CDR1 SEHNR and CDR2 FQNEAQ (reference sequence). The ends were cut back, 3 bases at V and 2 bases at J, with 11 bases in the middle. Here the CDR3 reads CASSFTTSPYEQYF. The CDR3 region has the DNA TGTGCCAGCAGCTTTACTACCAGCCCCTACGAGCAGTACTTC.

This clone occurred a few times. The gene calls are TRBV18 and TRBJ1-6; 7 bases are shared with TRBD1. V lost 3 bases and J lost 15; bases outside the gene matches: 8. CDR3 size: 13 residues. CDR1 and CDR2 (germline): KGHSH, LQKENI. The CDR3 sequence: CASSPERQGVLHF. Written as DNA, the CDR3 is TGTGCCAGCTCACCCGAGAGACAGGGTGTCCTCCACTTT.

This chain links TRBV6-6 with TRBJ2-4; the match to TRBD1 covers 8 bases. Trimming removed 0 bases from V and 1 base from J; junction bases left unmatched: 2. The CDR3 is 16 amino acids. Germline-derived CDR1 and CDR2 are MNHNY and SVGAGI (reference sequence). DNA for the CDR3: TGTGCCAGCAGTTACTCGGACAGGGAGGCCAAAAACATTCAGTACTTC. It encodes CASSYSDREAKNIQYF.

This chain links TRBV10-3 with TRBJ1-5; weak D call: TRBD1 (6 bases). Germline loops: CDR1 ENHRY, CDR2 SYGVKD. CDR3 length equals 15 residues. V was clipped by 3 bases and J by 1 base, with 10 bases between them. The CDR3, as DNA: TGTGCCATCAGTGACGGGGGCTTCAGCAATCAGCCCCAGCATTTT. Translating gives CAISDGGFSNQPQHF.

This clone was detected only a few times. The V gene is TRBV9, the J gene TRBJ1-2; 7 bases fit TRBD1. Germline V gene data show CDR1 as SGDLS and CDR2 as YYNGEE. The CDR3 has 13 amino acids. The V segment lost 4 bases and the J segment 8 bases; nucleotides outside the gene matches: 8. CDR3 DNA sequence: TGTGCCAGCAGCTCAGACAGGGCGGGGGGCTACACCTTC. It encodes CASSSDRAGGYTF.

The J gene is TRBJ2-1, the V gene TRBV2, with D unresolved. This CDR3 is 13 amino acids long. Germline values: CDR1 SNHLY, CDR2 FYNNEI. V lost 2 bases to trimming and J lost 12 bases, with 14 bases between them. The CDR3 region has the DNA TGTGCCAGCAGTGAATATGAGGCGGCCCCGCAGTTCTTC. Translating gives CASSEYEAAPQFF.

This chain connects TRBV28 to TRBJ1-1; 8 nucleotides agree with TRBD1. Per the germline V gene, CDR1 is MDHEN and CDR2 is SYDVKM. The CDR3 length is 15 residues. Losses at the gene ends were 2 bases for V and 0 bases for J; bases not matched to a gene: 2. CDR3 amino acids: CASSLGTGVNTEAFF. CDR3 DNA sequence: TGTGCCAGCAGTTTAGGGACAGGAGTGAACACTGAAGCTTTCTTT.

The chain employs TRBV28 and TRBJ2-5, with D hard to call. V lost 11 bases and J 2 bases, leaving 9 bases between the germline ends. The CDR3 runs 11 residues. Germline lookup yields CDR1 MDHEN and CDR2 SYDVKM. The CDR3 bases are TGTGCCGTTCAGTCTCAAGAGACCCAGTACTTC. Encoded protein: CAVQSQETQYF.

Regarding this clone: An end of the junction does not agree with germline; a read error may underlie this. The chain has TRBV2 and TRBJ1-2, with 8 bases aligning to TRBD1. The CDR3 contains 14 residues. The germline gives CDR1 SNHLY, CDR2 FYNNEI. For the CDR3, the DNA is TGTGCCAGCAGTCAAGCCCAGGGGGCAGGGGGCTACACCTTC. Translating gives CASSQAQGAGGYTF. Full variable domain (outside the CDR3, taken from reference TRBV2 and TRBJ1-2): EPEVTQTPSHQVTQMGQEVILRCVPISNHLYFYWYRQILGQKVEFLVSFYNNEISEKSEIFDDQFSVERPDGSNFTLKIRSTKLEDSAMYFCASSQAQGAGGYTFGSGTRLTVV.

This CDR3 reads CASSESGTQYF. The CDR3 DNA is TGCGCCAGCAGTGAATCAGGGACCCAGTACTTC. This chain uses TRBV10-1 with TRBJ2-5; D is ambiguous. The ends were cut back, 3 bases at V and 7 bases at J, with 6 bases in the middle. This CDR3 is 11 amino acids long. The germline gives CDR1 WNHNN, CDR2 SYGVQD (reference sequence).

The V and J genes are TRBV14 and TRBJ2-2; maybe TRBD1 (5 bases). The V end lost 0 bases, the J end lost 1 base, and 21 bases lay between the germline ends. This CDR3 has 20 amino acids. Germline V gene lookup returns CDR1 SGHDN and CDR2 FVKESK. CDR3 amino acids: CASSQDLMGPLLENTGELFF. The CDR3 DNA reads TGTGCCAGCAGCCAAGATTTGATGGGGCCACTACTGGAGAACACCGGGGAGCTGTTTTTT.

V gene TRBV6-5 combines with J gene TRBJ1-3, with TRBD1 as a possible D gene (6 bases). CDR3 size: 15 residues. CDR1 and CDR2 (germline): MNHEY, SVGAGI. Deletions cut 5 bases from V and 0 bases from J, with 11 bases between. CDR3 loop: CASSRGGFSGNTIYF. The CDR3 nucleotides are TGTGCCAGCAGTCGAGGGGGGTTCTCTGGAAACACCATATATTTT.

The V call is TRBV18, the J call TRBJ1-2; possible D gene TRBD1, 6 bases. CDR3 length: 13 amino acids. Trimming took off 0 bases at V and 6 bases at J, with 8 bases between the two ends. Per the germline V gene, CDR1 is KGHSH and CDR2 is LQKENI. DNA for the CDR3: TGTGCCAGCTCACCACCGGGACAAGATGGCTACACCTTC. Amino acid sequence: CASSPPGQDGYTF.

The chain recombines TRBV4-3 with TRBJ2-3; TRBD2 agrees at 11 bases. The CDR3 consists of 16 residues. The germline V gene encodes CDR1 LGHNA and CDR2 YSLEER. With 4 bases clipped from V and 3 bases from J, the junction kept 6 bases outside the gene matches. CDR3 region: CASSLIAGGPTDTQYF. CDR3 bases: TGCGCCAGCAGCCTGATAGCGGGGGGGCCAACAGATACGCAGTATTTT.

V gene TRBV19 combines with J gene TRBJ2-3, with TRBD1 matching 8 bases. The CDR3 sequence is 16 residues long. From germline, CDR1 is LNHDA and CDR2 SQIVND (reference sequence). Trimming removed 1 base from V and 2 bases from J; junction bases left unmatched: 5. CDR3 amino acids: CASSIAQGATTDTQYF. CDR3 coding DNA: TGTGCCAGTAGTATAGCCCAGGGGGCCACCACAGATACGCAGTATTTT.

V gene TRBV9 combines with J gene TRBJ2-1; D call uncertain. V lost 0 bases, J lost 6 bases, and 10 bases lay in between. Germline CDR1 SGDLS, CDR2 YYNGEE. This CDR3 contains 14 residues. CDR3 bases: TGTGCCAGCAGCGTAGCTACCGTAAGCAATGAGCAGTTCTTC. Encoded protein: CASSVATVSNEQFF.